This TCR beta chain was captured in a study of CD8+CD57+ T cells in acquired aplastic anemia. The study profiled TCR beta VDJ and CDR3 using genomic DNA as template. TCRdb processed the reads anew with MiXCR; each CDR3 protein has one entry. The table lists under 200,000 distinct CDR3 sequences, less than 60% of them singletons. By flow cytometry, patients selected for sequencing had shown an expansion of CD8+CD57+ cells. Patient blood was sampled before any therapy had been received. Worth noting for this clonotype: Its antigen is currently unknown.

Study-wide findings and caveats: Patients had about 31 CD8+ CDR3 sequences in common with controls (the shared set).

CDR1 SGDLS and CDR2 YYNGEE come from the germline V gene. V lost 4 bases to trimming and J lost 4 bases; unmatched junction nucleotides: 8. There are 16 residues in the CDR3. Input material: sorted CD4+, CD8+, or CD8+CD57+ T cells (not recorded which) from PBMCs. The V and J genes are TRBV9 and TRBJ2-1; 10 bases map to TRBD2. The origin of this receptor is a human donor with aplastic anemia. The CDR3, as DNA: TGTGCCAGCAGCCCACAAGGACTAGCGGTTTACAATGAGCAGTTCTTC. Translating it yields CASSPQGLAVYNEQFF.